This T cell receptor (beta chain) emerged from a study of CD8 T cells in ankylosing spondylitis. TCRdb redid the calling of the 5' RACE reads with MiXCR, one entry per CDR3 protein. The table records more than 150,000 distinct CDR3 sequences, about 20% of them present only once. The CDR3 is 12 amino acids. Germline CDR1 SQVTM, CDR2 ANQGSEA. Germline trimming cut 6 bases from V and 5 bases from J; bases unmatched to any gene: 4. In this sample, this clonotype turned up a few times. The receptor was derived from a male donor aged 10-30 years with ankylosing spondylitis or in good health (not recorded which). This rearrangement joins TRBV29-1 to TRBJ2-7, with 10 bases matching TRBD2. The sample comprised blood, either unsorted or a sorted T cell fraction (not recorded which). The CDR3 sequence: CSVASGSHEQYF. The CDR3 coding sequence is TGCAGCGTCGCTAGCGGGAGCCACGAGCAGTACTTC.